These T cell receptor beta chains were read from a single sample in a study of blood T cell repertoires in COVID-19. TCRdb keeps only in-frame clones here, not all; method: immunoSEQ multiplex PCR. The sample has some 150,000 clones, almost 90% seen once. The material sequenced was peripheral blood. These receptor sequences come from a woman aged 60-75 years with acute or convalescent COVID-19. Each CDR3 is given with its conserved first and last residue. Fields, in order: J gene, clone size, D gene, V gene, CDR3 protein, CDR3 DNA. D genes are given only for firm matches. The size entry is marked missing in some rows and otherwise reads once, few, many or a size class.

>TRBJ1-2|once|TRBD1|TRBV5-1
CASSPGQQNYGYTF
TGCGCCAGCAGCCCGGGACAGCAAAACTATGGCTACACCTTC
>TRBJ1-2|NA|NA|TRBV12-3/TRBV12-4
CASSEGLGYTF
TGTGCCAGCAGTGAGGGCCTGGGCTACACCTTC
>TRBJ1-5|NA|NA|TRBV3-1/TRBV3-2
CASSPGERQPQHF
TGTGCCAGCAGCCCTGGAGAGAGACAGCCCCAGCATTTT
>TRBJ1-2|once|TRBD1|TRBV5-6
CASSLGGTAFNYGYTF
TGTGCCAGCAGCTTGGGAGGGACAGCTTTTAACTATGGCTACACCTTC
>TRBJ2-5|few|NA|TRBV10-1
CASGQGPVQETQYF
TGCGCCAGCGGGCAGGGCCCTGTCCAAGAGACCCAGTACTTC
>TRBJ1-4|once|TRBD1|TRBV5-6
CASSSAGTANEKLFF
TGTGCCAGCAGCTCCGCCGGGACAGCTAATGAAAAACTGTTTTTT
>TRBJ1-6|NA|NA|TRBV6-1
CASSDRWTVSPLHF
TGTGCCAGCAGTGACAGGTGGACAGTTTCACCCCTCCACTTT
>TRBJ1-2|NA|NA|TRBV3-1/TRBV3-2
CASSPRDYGYTF
TGTGCCAGCAGCCCCCGGGACTATGGCTACACCTTC
>TRBJ1-6|NA|NA|TRBV27
CASMGGLAYNSPLHF
TGTGCCAGCATGGGGGGGCTGGCCTATAATTCACCCCTCCACTTT
>TRBJ1-2|NA|TRBD1|TRBV30
CAWRAPGQSFQGYTF
TGTGCCTGGAGAGCTCCGGGACAGTCGTTCCAAGGCTACACCTTC
>TRBJ1-5|NA|NA|TRBV7-2
CASSLRGGNQPQHF
TGTGCCAGCAGCTTAAGGGGAGGGAATCAGCCCCAGCATTTT
>TRBJ1-5|NA|TRBD1|TRBV19
CASSIATGSQPQHF
TGTGCCAGTAGTATAGCGACAGGGAGTCAGCCCCAGCATTTT
>TRBJ1-1|NA|NA|TRBV5-1
CASSAGGLVMNTEAFF
TGCGCCAGCAGCGCCGGGGGGCTTGTTATGAACACTGAAGCTTTCTTT
>TRBJ1-5|NA|NA|TRBV30
CAWSVWGQVDNQPQHF
TGTGCCTGGAGTGTTTGGGGCCAGGTCGATAATCAGCCCCAGCATTTT
>TRBJ2-2|few|TRBD1|TRBV9
CASSLRQGGGELFF
TGTGCCAGCAGCCTCAGACAGGGGGGCGGGGAGCTGTTTTTT